This section outlines one TCR beta chain sequence together with its context. There are 14 residues in the CDR3. CDR1 and CDR2 (germline): LNHDA, SQIVND (reference sequence). The V end was cut by 0 bases, the J end by 4 bases, with 9 bases between. Original methodology: Researchers report that nucleated cell counts were estimated from reference gene primer amplification. The table came from immunoSEQ multiplex PCR; TCRdb's copy has only in-frame clones and leaves some out. V and J calls and clone size are copied from that table; D and trimming were computed from the DNA. Here the sample spans just over 250,000 clones, more than 75% being singletons. The data were obtained in a study of blood T cell repertoires in COVID-19. At the level of the study: COVID-19 samples, acute and convalescent, were from the United States, Italy and Spain. PBMCs, B-cell-depleted T cells, or T cells were the source of the cDNA or gDNA that made up the material.

This chain joins TRBV19 and TRBJ1-2, with D uncertain. This receptor was obtained from a man aged 40-49 years who had recovered from COVID-19. What was sequenced was peripheral blood. The CDR3 DNA reads TGTGCCAGTAGTATAGAACCGCCCAGCTATGGCTACACCTTC. Amino acids: CASSIEPPSYGYTF.